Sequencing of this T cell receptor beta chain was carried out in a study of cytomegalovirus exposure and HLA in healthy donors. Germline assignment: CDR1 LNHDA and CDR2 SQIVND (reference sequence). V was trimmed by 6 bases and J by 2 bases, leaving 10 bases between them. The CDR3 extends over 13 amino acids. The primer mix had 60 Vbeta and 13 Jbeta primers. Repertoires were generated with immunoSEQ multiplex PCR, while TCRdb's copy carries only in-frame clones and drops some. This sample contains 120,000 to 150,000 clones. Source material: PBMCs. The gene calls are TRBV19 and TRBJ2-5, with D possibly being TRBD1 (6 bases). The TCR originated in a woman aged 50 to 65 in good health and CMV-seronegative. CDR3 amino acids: CASSGDIQETQYF. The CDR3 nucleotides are TGTGCCAGTAGCGGGGACATTCAAGAGACCCAGTACTTC. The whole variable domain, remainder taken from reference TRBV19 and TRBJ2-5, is DGGITQSPKYLFRKEGQNVTLSCEQNLNHDAMYWYRQDPGQGLRLIYYSQIVNDFQKGDIAEGYSVSREKKESFPLTVTSAQKNPTAFYLCASSGDIQETQYFGPGTRLLVL.